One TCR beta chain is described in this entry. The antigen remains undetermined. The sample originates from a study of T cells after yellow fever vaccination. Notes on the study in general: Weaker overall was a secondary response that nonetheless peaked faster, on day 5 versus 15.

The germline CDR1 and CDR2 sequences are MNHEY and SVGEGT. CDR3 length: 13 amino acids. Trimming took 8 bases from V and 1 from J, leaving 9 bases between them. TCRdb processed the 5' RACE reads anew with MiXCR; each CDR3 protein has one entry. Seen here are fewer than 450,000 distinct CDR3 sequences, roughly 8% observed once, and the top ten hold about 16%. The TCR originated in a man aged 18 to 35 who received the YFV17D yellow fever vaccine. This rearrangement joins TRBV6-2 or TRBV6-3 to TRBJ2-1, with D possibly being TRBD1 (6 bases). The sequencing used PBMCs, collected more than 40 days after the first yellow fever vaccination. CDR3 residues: CASAGTSYNEQFF. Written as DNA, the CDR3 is TGTGCCAGCGCTGGGACATCCTACAATGAGCAGTTCTTC.